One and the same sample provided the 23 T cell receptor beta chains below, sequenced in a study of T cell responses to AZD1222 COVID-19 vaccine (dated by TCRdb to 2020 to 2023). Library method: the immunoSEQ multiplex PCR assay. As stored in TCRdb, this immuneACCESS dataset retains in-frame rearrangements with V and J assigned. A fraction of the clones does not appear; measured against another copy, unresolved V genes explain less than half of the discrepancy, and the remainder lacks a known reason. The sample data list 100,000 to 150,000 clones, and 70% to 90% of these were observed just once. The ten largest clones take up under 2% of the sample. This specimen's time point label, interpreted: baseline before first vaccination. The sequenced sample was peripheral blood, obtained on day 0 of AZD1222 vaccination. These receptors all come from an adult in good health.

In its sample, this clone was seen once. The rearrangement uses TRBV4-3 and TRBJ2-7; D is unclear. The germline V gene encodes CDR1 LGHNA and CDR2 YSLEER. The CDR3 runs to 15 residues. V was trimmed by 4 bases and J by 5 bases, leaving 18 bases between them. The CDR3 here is CASSPSSQLTDEQYF. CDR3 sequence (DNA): TGCGCCAGCAGCCCCTCCTCCCAGCTGACGGACGAGCAGTACTTC.

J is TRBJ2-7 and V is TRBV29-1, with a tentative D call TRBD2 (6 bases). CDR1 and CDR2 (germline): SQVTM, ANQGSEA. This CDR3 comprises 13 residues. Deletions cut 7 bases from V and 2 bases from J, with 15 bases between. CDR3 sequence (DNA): TGCAGCGCCGGGGGAGACGGTACCTACGAGCAGTACTTC. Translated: CSAGGDGTYEQYF.

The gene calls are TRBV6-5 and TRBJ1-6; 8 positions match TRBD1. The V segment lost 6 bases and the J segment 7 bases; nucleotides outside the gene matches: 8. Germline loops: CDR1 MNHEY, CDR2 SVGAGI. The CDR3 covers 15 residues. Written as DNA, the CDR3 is TGTGCCAGCAGCGTCCAGGGGGCGCAGAATTCACCCCTCCACTTT. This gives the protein CASSVQGAQNSPLHF.

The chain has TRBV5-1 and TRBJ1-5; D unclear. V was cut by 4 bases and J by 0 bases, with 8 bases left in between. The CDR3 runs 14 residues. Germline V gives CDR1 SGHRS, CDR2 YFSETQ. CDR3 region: CASSPEHSNQPQHF. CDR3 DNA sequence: TGCGCCAGCAGCCCGGAACATAGCAATCAGCCCCAGCATTTT.

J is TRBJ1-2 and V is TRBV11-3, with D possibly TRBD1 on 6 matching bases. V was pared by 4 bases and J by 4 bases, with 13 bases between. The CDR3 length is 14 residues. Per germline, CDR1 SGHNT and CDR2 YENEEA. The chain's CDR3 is CASSSQGAGYGYTF. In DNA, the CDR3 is TGTGCCAGCAGCTCACAGGGTGCGGGCTATGGCTACACCTTC.

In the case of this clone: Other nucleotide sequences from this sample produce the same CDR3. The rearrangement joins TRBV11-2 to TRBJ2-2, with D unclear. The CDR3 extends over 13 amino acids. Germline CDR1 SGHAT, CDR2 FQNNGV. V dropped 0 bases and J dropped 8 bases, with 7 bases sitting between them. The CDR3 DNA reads TGTGCCAGCAGCTTAGATGGTATTGGGGAGCTGTTTTTT. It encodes CASSLDGIGELFF. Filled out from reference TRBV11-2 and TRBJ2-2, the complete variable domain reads EAGVAQSPRYKIIEKRQSVAFWCNPISGHATLYWYQQILGQGPKLLIQFQNNGVVDDSQLPKDRFSAERLKGVDSTLKIQPAKLEDSAVYLCASSLDGIGELFFGEGSRLTVL.

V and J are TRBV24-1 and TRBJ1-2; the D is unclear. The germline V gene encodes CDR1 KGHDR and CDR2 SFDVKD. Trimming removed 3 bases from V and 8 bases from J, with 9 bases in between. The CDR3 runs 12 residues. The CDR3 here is CATSDRLTGYTF. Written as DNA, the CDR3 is TGTGCCACCAGTGATCGACTAACGGGCTACACCTTC.

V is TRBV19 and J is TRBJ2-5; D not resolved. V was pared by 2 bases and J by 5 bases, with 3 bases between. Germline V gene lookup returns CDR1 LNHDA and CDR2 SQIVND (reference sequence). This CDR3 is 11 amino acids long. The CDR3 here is CASSIMETQYF. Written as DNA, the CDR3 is TGTGCCAGTAGTATAATGGAGACCCAGTACTTC. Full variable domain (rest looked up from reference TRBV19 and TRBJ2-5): DGGITQSPKYLFRKEGQNVTLSCEQNLNHDAMYWYRQDPGQGLRLIYYSQIVNDFQKGDIAEGYSVSREKKESFPLTVTSAQKNPTAFYLCASSIMETQYFGPGTRLLVL.

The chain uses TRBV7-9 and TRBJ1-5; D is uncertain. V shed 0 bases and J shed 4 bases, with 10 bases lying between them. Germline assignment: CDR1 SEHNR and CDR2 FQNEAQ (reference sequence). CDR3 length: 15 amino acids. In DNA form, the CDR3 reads TGTGCCAGCAGCTTAGCGGAGGGCGGTAATCAGCCCCAGCATTTT. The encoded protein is CASSLAEGGNQPQHF.

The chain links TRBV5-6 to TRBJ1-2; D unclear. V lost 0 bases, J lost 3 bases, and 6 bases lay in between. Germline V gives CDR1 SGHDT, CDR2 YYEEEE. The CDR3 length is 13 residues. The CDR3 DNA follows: TGTGCCAGCAGCTTGGAAGGGCACTATGGCTACACCTTC. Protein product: CASSLEGHYGYTF.

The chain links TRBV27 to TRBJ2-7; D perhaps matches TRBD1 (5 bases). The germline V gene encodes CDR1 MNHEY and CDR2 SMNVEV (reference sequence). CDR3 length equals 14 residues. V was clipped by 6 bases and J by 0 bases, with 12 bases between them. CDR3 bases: TGTGCCAGCAGCCTGACAGTGACCTCCTACGAGCAGTACTTC. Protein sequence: CASSLTVTSYEQYF.

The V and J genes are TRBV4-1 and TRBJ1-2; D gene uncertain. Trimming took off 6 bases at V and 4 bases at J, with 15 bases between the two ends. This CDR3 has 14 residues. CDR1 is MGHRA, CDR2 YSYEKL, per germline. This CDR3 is CASRPFGSTYGYTF. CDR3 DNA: TGCGCCAGCAGACCGTTTGGAAGTACCTATGGCTACACCTTC.

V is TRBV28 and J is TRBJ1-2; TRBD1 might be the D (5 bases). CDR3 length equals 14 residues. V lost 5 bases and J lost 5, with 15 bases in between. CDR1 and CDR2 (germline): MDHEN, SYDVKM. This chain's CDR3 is CASSLTGRTYGYTF. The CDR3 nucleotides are TGTGCCAGCAGTCTCACAGGTCGAACTTATGGCTACACCTTC.

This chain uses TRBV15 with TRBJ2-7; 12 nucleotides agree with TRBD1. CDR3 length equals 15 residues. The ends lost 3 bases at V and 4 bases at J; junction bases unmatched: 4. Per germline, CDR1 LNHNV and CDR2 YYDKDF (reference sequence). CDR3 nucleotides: TGTGCCACCAGCAGGGGGACAGGGGGCCGATACGAGCAGTACTTC. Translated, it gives CATSRGTGGRYEQYF.

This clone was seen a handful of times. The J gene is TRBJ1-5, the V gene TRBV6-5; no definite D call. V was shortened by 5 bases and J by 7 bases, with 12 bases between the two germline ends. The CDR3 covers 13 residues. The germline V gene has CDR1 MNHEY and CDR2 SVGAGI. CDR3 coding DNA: TGTGCCAGCAGTCCCCAAAGAGGGCAGCCCCAGCATTTT. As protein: CASSPQRGQPQHF.

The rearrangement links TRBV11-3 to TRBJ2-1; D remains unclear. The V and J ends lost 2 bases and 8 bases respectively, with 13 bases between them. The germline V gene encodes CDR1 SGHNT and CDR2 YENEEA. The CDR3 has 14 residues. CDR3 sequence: CASSLRPSNHEQFF. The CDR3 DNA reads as TGTGCCAGCAGCTTACGGCCTAGTAACCATGAGCAGTTCTTC. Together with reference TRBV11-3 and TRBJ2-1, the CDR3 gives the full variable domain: EAGVVQSPRYKIIEKKQPVAFWCNPISGHNTLYWYLQNLGQGPELLIRYENEEAVDDSQLPKDRFSAERLKGVDSTLKIQPAELGDSAVYLCASSLRPSNHEQFFGPGTRLTVL.

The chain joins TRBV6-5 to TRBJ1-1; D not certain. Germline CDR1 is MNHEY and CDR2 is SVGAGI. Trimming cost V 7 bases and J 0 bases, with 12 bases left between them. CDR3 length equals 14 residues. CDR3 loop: CASNLGGLNTEAFF. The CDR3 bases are TGTGCCAGCAATCTCGGCGGGCTGAACACTGAAGCTTTCTTT.

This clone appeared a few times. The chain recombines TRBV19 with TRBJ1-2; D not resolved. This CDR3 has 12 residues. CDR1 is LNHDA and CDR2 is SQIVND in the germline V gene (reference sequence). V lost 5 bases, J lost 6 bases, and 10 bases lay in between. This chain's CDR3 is CASSWGRDGYTF. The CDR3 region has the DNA TGTGCCAGTAGTTGGGGAAGAGATGGCTACACCTTC.

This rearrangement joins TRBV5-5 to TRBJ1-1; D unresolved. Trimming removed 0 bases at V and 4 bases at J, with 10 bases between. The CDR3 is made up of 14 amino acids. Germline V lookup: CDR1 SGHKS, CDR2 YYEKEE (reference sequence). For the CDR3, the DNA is TGTGCCAGCAGCTTGGCCACACGGGGCACTGAAGCTTTCTTT. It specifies CASSLATRGTEAFF. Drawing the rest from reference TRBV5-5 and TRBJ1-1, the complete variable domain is DAGVTQSPTHLIKTRGQQVTLRCSPISGHKSVSWYQQVLGQGPQFIFQYYEKEERGRGNFPDRFSARQFPNYSSELNVNALLLGDSALYLCASSLATRGTEAFFGQGTRLTVV.

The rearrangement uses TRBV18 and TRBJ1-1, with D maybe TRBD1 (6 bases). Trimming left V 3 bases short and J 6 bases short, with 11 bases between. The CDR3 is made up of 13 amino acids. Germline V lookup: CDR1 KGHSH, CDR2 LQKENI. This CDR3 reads CASSPGQNPEAFF. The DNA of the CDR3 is TGTGCCAGCTCACCGGGACAAAACCCTGAAGCTTTCTTT.

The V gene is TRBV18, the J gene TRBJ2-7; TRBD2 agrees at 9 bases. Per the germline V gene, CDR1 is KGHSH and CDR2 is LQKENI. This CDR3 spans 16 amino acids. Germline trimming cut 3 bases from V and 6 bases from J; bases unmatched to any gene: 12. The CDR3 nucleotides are TGTGCCAGCTCACCCGATTTGAGTAGCGGGGGTAGCGAGCAGTACTTC. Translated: CASSPDLSSGGSEQYF.

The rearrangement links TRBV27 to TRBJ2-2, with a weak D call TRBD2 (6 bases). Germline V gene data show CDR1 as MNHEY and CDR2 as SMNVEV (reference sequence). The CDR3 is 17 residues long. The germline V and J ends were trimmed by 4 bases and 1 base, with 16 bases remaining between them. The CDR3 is CASSSYSGVGNTGELFF. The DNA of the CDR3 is TGTGCCAGCAGTTCCTATAGCGGAGTGGGGAACACCGGGGAGCTGTTTTTT.

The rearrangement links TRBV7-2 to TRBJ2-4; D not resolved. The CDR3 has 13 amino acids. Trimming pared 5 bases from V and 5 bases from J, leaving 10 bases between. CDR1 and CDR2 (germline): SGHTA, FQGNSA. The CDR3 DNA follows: TGTGCCAGCAGCCTCAGCGCCGAAAACATTCAGTACTTC. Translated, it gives CASSLSAENIQYF.